A single sample is the source of the 8 T cell receptor beta chains below, sequenced in a study of blood T cell repertoires in COVID-19. Sequencing used immunoSEQ multiplex PCR; TCRdb keeps in-frame clones, though not all of them. There are 35,000 to 45,000 clones in the sample; around 79% occur only once, and 30% to 35% lies in the top ten. The sample taken for sequencing was peripheral blood. These receptors all stem from a woman older than 75 with acute or convalescent COVID-19.

This rearrangement joins TRBV7-3 to TRBJ2-1; possible D gene TRBD1, 6 bases. V dropped 7 bases and J dropped 7 bases, with 17 bases sitting between them. Germline lookup yields CDR1 SGHTA and CDR2 FQGTGA. The CDR3 contains 14 residues. For the CDR3, the DNA is TGTGCCAGCAATGGGGGCCCAGGTAGGAATGAGCAGTTCTTC. Amino acid sequence: CASNGGPGRNEQFF.

About this clone: Other DNA sequences of this sample code for an identical CDR3. The chain is built from TRBV2 and TRBJ1-2, with D tentatively TRBD1 (6 bases). CDR1 SNHLY and CDR2 FYNNEI come from the germline V gene. Between the trimmed V and J ends, which lost 7 bases and 4 bases, there was a span of 16 bases. This CDR3 has 14 amino acids. This CDR3 is CASTTGLLSYGYTF. Here the CDR3 DNA reads TGTGCCAGCACTACAGGGTTACTCTCCTATGGCTACACCTTC.

This clone has only a few counts. The chain couples TRBV2 to TRBJ2-5; 7 bases map to TRBD1. The J segment lost 1 base and the V segment lost 5 bases, leaving 4 bases of the junction unmatched. Germline CDR1 and CDR2: SNHLY and FYNNEI. CDR3 size: 14 residues. CDR3 region: CASSPQGSQETQYF. CDR3 sequence (DNA): TGTGCCAGCAGTCCACAGGGGAGCCAAGAGACCCAGTACTTC.

This clone showed up just once. V usage is TRBV11-1 and J usage is TRBJ2-5; D possibly corresponds to TRBD2 (6 bases). Germline CDR1 and CDR2: SGHAT and FQDESV (reference sequence). CDR3 length: 15 residues. V was trimmed by 6 bases and J by 3 bases, leaving 17 bases between them. CDR3 sequence (DNA): TGTGCCAGCAGGCCCGCCAAGGCGGGGAAAGAGACCCAGTACTTC. It encodes CASRPAKAGKETQYF.

This chain joins TRBV18 and TRBJ1-1; no reliable D call. The CDR3 is made up of 15 amino acids. Trimming removed 0 bases from V and 10 bases from J, with 18 bases in between. Germline CDR1 and CDR2: KGHSH and LQKENI. The CDR3 DNA follows: TGTGCCAGCTCACCACCGACGCTCCCTCGATCGGGAGCTTTCTTT. Its translation is CASSPPTLPRSGAFF.

This chain joins TRBV5-8 and TRBJ2-5; 9 nucleotides line up with TRBD1. This CDR3 contains 15 residues. V lost 3 bases to trimming and J lost 2 bases; unmatched junction nucleotides: 5. CDR1 is SGHTS, CDR2 YDEGEE, per germline. In DNA, the CDR3 is TGTGCCAGCAGCTCCCGACAGGGGGGGCAAGAGACCCAGTACTTC. Protein product: CASSSRQGGQETQYF.

The rearrangement links TRBV9 to TRBJ2-3; tentative D call: TRBD2 (6 bases). Germline CDR1 and CDR2: SGDLS and YYNGEE. The germline V and J ends were trimmed by 0 bases and 6 bases, with 11 bases remaining between them. The CDR3 totals 14 residues. CDR3 sequence: CASSVAGSGDTQYF. In DNA, the CDR3 is TGTGCCAGCAGCGTAGCCGGGAGTGGCGATACGCAGTATTTT.

The CDR3 loop is CASSPGTSAYEQYF. CDR3 sequence (DNA): TGCGCCAGCAGCCCCGGGACTTCCGCCTACGAGCAGTACTTC. The chain joins TRBV4-1 to TRBJ2-7; TRBD2 might be the D (6 bases). Germline V gene sequence: CDR1 MGHRA, CDR2 YSYEKL. The V end lost 4 bases, the J end lost 2 bases, and 12 bases lay between the germline ends. CDR3 length: 14 amino acids.